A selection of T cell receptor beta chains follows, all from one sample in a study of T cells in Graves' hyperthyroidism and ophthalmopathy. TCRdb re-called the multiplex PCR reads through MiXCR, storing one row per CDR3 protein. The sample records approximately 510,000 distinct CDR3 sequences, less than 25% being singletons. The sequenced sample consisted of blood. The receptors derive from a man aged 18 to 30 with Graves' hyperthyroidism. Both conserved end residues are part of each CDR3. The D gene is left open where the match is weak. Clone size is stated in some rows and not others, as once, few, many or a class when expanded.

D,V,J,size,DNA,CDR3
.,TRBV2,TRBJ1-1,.,TGTGCCAGCAGTAGATTGGAGAACACTGAAGCTTTCTTT,CASSRLENTEAFF
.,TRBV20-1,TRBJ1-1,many,TGCAGTGCTAGAGATTGGAGACAGACGAACACTGAAGCTTTCTTT,CSARDWRQTNTEAFF
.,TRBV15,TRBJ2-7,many,TGTGCCACCAGTCGGACGGGTTTCGAGCAGTACTTC,CATSRTGFEQYF
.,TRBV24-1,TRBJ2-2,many,TGTGCCACCAGTGCCAGGGGTGTCGGGGAGCTGTTTTTT,CATSARGVGELFF
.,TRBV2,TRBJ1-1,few,TGTGCCAGCAGGGTACAGGAGAGATGGAACACTGAAGCTTTCTTT,CASRVQERWNTEAFF
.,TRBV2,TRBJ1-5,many,TGTGCCAGCAGTGAAGAGGACAATCAGCCCCAGCATTTT,CASSEEDNQPQHF
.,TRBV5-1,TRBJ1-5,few,TGCGCCAGCAGCTTGGCACAGGATCAGCCCCAGCATTTT,CASSLAQDQPQHF
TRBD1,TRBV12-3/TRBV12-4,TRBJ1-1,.,TGTGCCAGCAGGGACAGGGAGGCGAACACTGAAGCTTTCTTT,CASRDREANTEAFF
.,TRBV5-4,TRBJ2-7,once,TGTGCCAGCAGCCCGGGGGCCCTTGCCTACGAGCAGTGCTTC,CASSPGALAYEQCF
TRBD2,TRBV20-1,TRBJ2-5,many,TGCAGTGTAGGCATGGCTCTAGCGGGGGGGAAGACGGAGACCCAGTACTTC,CSVGMALAGGKTETQYF
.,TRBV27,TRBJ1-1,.,TGTGCCAGCAGTTTAGGTCAAGCTTTCTTT,CASSLGQAFF
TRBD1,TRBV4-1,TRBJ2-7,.,TGCGCCAGCAGCCAAGAAGGGGACAGGGGCTCCTACGAGCAGTACTTC,CASSQEGDRGSYEQYF
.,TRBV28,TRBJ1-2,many,TGTGCCAGCAGTTTAGTCGTTTCTTGGGGGGCCCGGGGGAATGGCTACACCTTC,CASSLVVSWGARGNGYTF
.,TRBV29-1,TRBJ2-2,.,TGCAGCGTTGTCAGCCTAGACAAGGGGGGGCCGAACACCGGGGAGCTGTTTTTT,CSVVSLDKGGPNTGELFF
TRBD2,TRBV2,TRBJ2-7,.,TGTGCCAGCATAGGCGGTCCAGTGGCGGGGGTCCACTACGAGCAGTACTTC,CASIGGPVAGVHYEQYF
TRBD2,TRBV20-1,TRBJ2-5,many,TGCAGTGCTAGAGATCTAGGAGTGAGCGGGGTCAACCAAGAGACCCAGTACTTC,CSARDLGVSGVNQETQYF
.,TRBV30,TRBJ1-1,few,TGTGCCTGGCTCCCGCTTAGGACGGCGAACGCTGAAGCTTTCTTT,CAWLPLRTANAEAFF
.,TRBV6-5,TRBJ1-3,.,TGTGCCAGCAGTTACGACGGGTCAGCGTTGGGAAACACCATATATTTT,CASSYDGSALGNTIYF
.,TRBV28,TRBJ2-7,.,TGTGCCAGCAGTCCCCGGACAATTTCCTACGAGCAGTACTTC,CASSPRTISYEQYF
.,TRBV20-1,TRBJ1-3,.,TGCAGTGCTACCTCGGGGGGCGATGCCCGGAACACCATATATTTT,CSATSGGDARNTIYF
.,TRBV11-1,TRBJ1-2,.,TGTGCCAGCAGCTTACCGAAGGACTCCACTAATCCCTATGGCTACACCTTC,CASSLPKDSTNPYGYTF
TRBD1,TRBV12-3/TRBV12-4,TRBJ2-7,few,TGTGCCAGCAGTTTCCGGGACAGGCGGACCGAGCAGTACTTC,CASSFRDRRTEQYF
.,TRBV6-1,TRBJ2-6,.,TGTGCCAGCAGTGTGACGTTCTCTGGGGCCAACGTCCTGACTTTC,CASSVTFSGANVLTF
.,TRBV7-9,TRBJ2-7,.,TGTGCCAGCAGCTTCCAGGGAATCTACGAGCAGTACTTC,CASSFQGIYEQYF
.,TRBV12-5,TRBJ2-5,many,TGTGCTAGTGGTTTAAAATTAGGGGAGACCCAGTACTTC,CASGLKLGETQYF
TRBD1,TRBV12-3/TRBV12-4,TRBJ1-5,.,TGTGCCAGCAGTTTACCTTTTTTCGTGTTGGGGACAGGGGACTATAGCAATCAGCCCCAGCATTTT,CASSLPFFVLGTGDYSNQPQHF
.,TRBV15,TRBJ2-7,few,TGTGCCACCAGCAGAGAAGCAGGGAACTACGAGCAGTACTTC,CATSREAGNYEQYF
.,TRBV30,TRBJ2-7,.,TGTGCCTGGAGTGTTTTTCTCGGGGAGCAGTACTTC,CAWSVFLGEQYF
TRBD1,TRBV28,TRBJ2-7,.,TGTGCCAGCAGTCCCCGCGGGACAGGACGCGAGCAGTACTTC,CASSPRGTGREQYF
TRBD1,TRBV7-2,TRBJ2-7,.,TGTGCCAGCAGCTCCGGGACAGGCCTCTACTACGAGCAGTACTTC,CASSSGTGLYYEQYF
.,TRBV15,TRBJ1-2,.,TGTGCCACCAGCCGAGCTGCCCAGGCCACTATTGGCTACACCTTC,CATSRAAQATIGYTF
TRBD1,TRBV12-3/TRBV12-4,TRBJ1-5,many,TGTGCCAGCAGTCTGGGACAGGGAATGAAATCAGAGCCCCAGCATTTT,CASSLGQGMKSEPQHF
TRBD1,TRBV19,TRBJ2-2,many,TGTGCCATAGACAGGGCCGGGGAGCTGTTTTTT,CAIDRAGELFF
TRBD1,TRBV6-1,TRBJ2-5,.,TGTGCCAGCAGTGAATCTACAGGGGTCCAAGAGACCCAGTACTTC,CASSESTGVQETQYF
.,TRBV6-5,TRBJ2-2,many,TGTGCCAGCAGTTACTTGATAACAGGGAACACCGGGGAGCTGTTTTTT,CASSYLITGNTGELFF
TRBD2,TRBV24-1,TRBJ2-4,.,TGTGCCACCAGTGAGAACAGGGCGGGAGGCAAAAACATTCAGTACTTC,CATSENRAGGKNIQYF
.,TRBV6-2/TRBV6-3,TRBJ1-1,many,TGTGCCAGCAGTGATCGGGACGGCCCGGGGACTGAAGCTTTCTTT,CASSDRDGPGTEAFF
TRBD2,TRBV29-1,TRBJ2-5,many,TGCAGCGTTGAGGCCACTAGCGGGAAGGGACAAGAGACCCAGTACTTC,CSVEATSGKGQETQYF
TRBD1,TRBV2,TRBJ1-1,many,TGTGCCTACCGGGACAGGGGGAAACTAGGCACTGAAGCTTTCTTT,CAYRDRGKLGTEAFF
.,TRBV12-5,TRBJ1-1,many,TGTGCTAGTGGTTTGGTACTAACTGAAGCTTTCTTT,CASGLVLTEAFF
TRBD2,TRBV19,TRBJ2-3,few,TGTGCCAGTAGTACTAGCGGGGGGCCGCAAGATACGCAGTATTTT,CASSTSGGPQDTQYF
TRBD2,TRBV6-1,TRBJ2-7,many,TGTGCCAGCAGTGCCCTAGCGGGGAAAAACGAGCAGTACTTC,CASSALAGKNEQYF
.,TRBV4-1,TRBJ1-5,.,TGCGCCAGCAGCCATTCAGGAATACAGCCCCAGCATTTT,CASSHSGIQPQHF
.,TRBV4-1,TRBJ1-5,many,TGCGCCAGCAGTCGACAGCGTGGGCAGCCCCAGCATTTT,CASSRQRGQPQHF
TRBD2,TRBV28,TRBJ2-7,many,TGTGCCAGCAGCTCCCCTCGACTAGCGGGGGCCGCCTACGAGCAGTACTTC,CASSSPRLAGAAYEQYF
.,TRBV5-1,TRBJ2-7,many,TGCGCCAGCAGCCCCCGGATGAAGGACGAGCAGTACTTC,CASSPRMKDEQYF
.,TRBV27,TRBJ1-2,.,TGTGCCAGCAGTCCCGGGACGACAACTCACTATGGCTACACCTTC,CASSPGTTTHYGYTF
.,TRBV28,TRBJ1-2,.,TGTGCCGGAGGACGTAACCGATATGGCTACACCTTC,CAGGRNRYGYTF
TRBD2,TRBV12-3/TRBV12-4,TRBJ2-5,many,TGTGCCAGCAGCCGCTCCCAGCGGGGGGACCAAGAGACCCAGTACTTC,CASSRSQRGDQETQYF
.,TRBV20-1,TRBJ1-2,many,TGCAGTGCTAGTCGGGGGGACGGCGGCTACACCTTC,CSASRGDGGYTF
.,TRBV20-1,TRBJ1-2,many,TGCAGTGCTAGAGATCCGGGGGGAGACTATGGCTACACCTTC,CSARDPGGDYGYTF
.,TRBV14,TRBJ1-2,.,TGTGCCAGCAGCCAAGATCTGACCGCGGATGGCTACACCTTC,CASSQDLTADGYTF